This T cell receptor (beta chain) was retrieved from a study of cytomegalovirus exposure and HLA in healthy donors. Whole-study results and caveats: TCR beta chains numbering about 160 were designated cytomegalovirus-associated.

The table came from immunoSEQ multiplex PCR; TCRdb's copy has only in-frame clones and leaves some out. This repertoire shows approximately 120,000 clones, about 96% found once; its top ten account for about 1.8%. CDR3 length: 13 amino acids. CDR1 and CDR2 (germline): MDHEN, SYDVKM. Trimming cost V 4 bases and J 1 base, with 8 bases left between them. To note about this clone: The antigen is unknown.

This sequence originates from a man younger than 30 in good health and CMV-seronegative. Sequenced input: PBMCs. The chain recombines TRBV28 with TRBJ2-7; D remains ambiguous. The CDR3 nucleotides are TGTGCCAGCAGTTCACTTGCGTCCTACGAGCAGTACTTC. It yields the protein CASSSLASYEQYF.